This TCR beta chain came from a study of T cell responses to AZD1222 COVID-19 vaccine. A remark on this clone: Its target is unknown.

Germline loops: CDR1 MGHRA, CDR2 YSYEKL. The CDR3 is made up of 17 amino acids. The J segment lost 3 bases and the V segment lost 0 bases, leaving 3 bases of the junction unmatched. Broader study findings: Two doses of AZD1222 preceded a rise in Spike-specific TCR breadth and depth. The sample set comprised mostly white British donors with more females, and clonal diversity was possibly underestimated. Of the AZD1222 recipients, only five to seven were seropositive at baseline.

Measured with immunoSEQ multiplex PCR; TCRdb has only the in-frame clones, and not every one. There are 130,000 or so clones in the sample; 80% to 90% occur only once, and around 9.5% lies in the top ten. This chain connects TRBV4-1 to TRBJ2-1; 12 positions agree with TRBD2. The source is an adult who received the AZD1222 COVID-19 vaccine. Sequenced here: peripheral blood, sampled 28 days after the second AZD1222 dose. DNA for the CDR3: TGCGCCAGCAGCCAAGATTTGACTAGCGGGAGCTACAATGAGCAGTTCTTC. Translating it yields CASSQDLTSGSYNEQFF.